Shown below are 20 T cell receptor beta chains from a single sample sequenced in a study of HIV-infected patients and healthy controls. No cell fractionation was done, so the repertoire covers all unsorted peripheral blood T cells. cDNA was made from approximately 0.55 ug RNA using alpha and beta constant primers. Separate chain-specific third strand synthesis with multiplexing indices produced the alpha and beta libraries. TCRdb processed the 5' RACE reads anew with MiXCR; each CDR3 protein has one entry. The sample lists some 13,000 distinct CDR3 sequences, approximately 11% seen once, with nearly 6.5% in the top ten. Sequencing was carried out using blood. These receptors all stem from an adult in good health.

The chain links TRBV5-6 to TRBJ2-7, with a weak D call TRBD1 (6 bases). The CDR3 is 14 residues long. V lost 0 bases and J lost 3, with 10 bases in between. Germline assignment: CDR1 SGHDT and CDR2 YYEEEE. The CDR3 coding sequence is TGTGCCAGCAGCTTGGGGACAGATTTCTACGAGCAGTACTTC. Protein product: CASSLGTDFYEQYF. The whole variable domain, remainder taken from reference TRBV5-6 and TRBJ2-7, is DAGVTQSPTHLIKTRGQQVTLRCSPKSGHDTVSWYQQALGQGPQFIFQYYEEEERQRGNFPDRFSGHQFPNYSSELNVNALLLGDSALYLCASSLGTDFYEQYFGPGTRLTVT.

This clonotype rates as medium-sized. The V call is TRBV10-3, the J call TRBJ2-1; D might be TRBD2 (5 bases). The length of the CDR3 is 15 residues. V lost 6 bases, J lost 0 bases, and 12 bases lay in between. Germline V gene sequence: CDR1 ENHRY, CDR2 SYGVKD. CDR3 protein: CAIRSSASSYNEQFF. The CDR3 DNA sequence: TGTGCCATCAGGAGTAGCGCGAGCTCCTACAATGAGCAGTTCTTC.

The table lists this clonotype with many counts. V gene TRBV5-1 combines with J gene TRBJ1-1, with 8 nucleotides matching TRBD1. The CDR3 is made up of 14 amino acids. J lost 5 bases, V lost 1 base, and 4 bases had no gene match. Germline V gene lookup returns CDR1 SGHRS and CDR2 YFSETQ. DNA for the CDR3: TGCGCCAGCAGCTTGAACAGGGGGGGGACTGAAGCTTTCTTT. Translation: CASSLNRGGTEAFF.

This clonotype has at least ten counts. DNA of the CDR3: TGTGCCAGTAGCCAACCTAGGGGCACTGAAGCTTTCTTT. Translating gives CASSQPRGTEAFF. The chain uses TRBV19 and TRBJ1-1; weak D call: TRBD1 (5 bases). Germline CDR1 LNHDA, CDR2 SQIVND (reference sequence). The CDR3 extends over 13 amino acids. Trimming took off 6 bases at V and 4 bases at J, with 12 bases between the two ends.

Relative to its sample, this clonotype is medium-sized (0.01 to 0.1%). The rearrangement links TRBV6-5 to TRBJ2-4; D possibly corresponds to TRBD2 (5 bases). CDR3 length: 14 residues. V lost 6 bases to trimming and J lost 0 bases, with 9 bases between them. CDR1 and CDR2 from the germline V gene are MNHEY and SVGAGI. The CDR3 DNA is TGTGCCAGCAGGGACTCCATAGCCAAAAACATTCAGTACTTC. It specifies CASRDSIAKNIQYF.

In its sample, this clonotype ranks as medium-sized (0.01 to 0.1%). The V call is TRBV2, the J call TRBJ1-1; D is ambiguous. Germline CDR1 reads SNHLY; CDR2 reads FYNNEI. This CDR3 spans 13 amino acids. V lost 4 bases, J lost 1 base, and 7 bases lay in between. CDR3: CASSVEANTEAFF. Here the CDR3 DNA reads TGTGCCAGCAGTGTCGAGGCGAACACTGAAGCTTTCTTT.

V and J are TRBV11-2 and TRBJ2-2, with D tentatively TRBD1 (6 bases). In germline, CDR1 is SGHAT, CDR2 FQNNGV. Trimming cost V 10 bases and J 2 bases, with 11 bases left between them. The CDR3 loop spans 13 amino acids. The CDR3 loop reads CATWDINTGELFF. In DNA, the CDR3 is TGTGCCACCTGGGACATCAACACCGGGGAGCTGTTTTTT.

This clonotype was counted at least ten times. This rearrangement joins TRBV10-3 to TRBJ1-5, with D unclear. Germline CDR1 is ENHRY and CDR2 is SYGVKD. Trimming cost V 8 bases and J 3 bases, with 14 bases left between them. The CDR3 has 14 residues. CDR3 region: CAIAGSGDNQPQHF. CDR3 coding DNA: TGTGCCATCGCCGGCTCAGGAGACAATCAGCCCCAGCATTTT.

This clonotype was seen a handful of times. This chain joins TRBV7-9 and TRBJ2-1; D is possibly TRBD2 (7 bases). The germline V gene has CDR1 SEHNR and CDR2 FQNEAQ (reference sequence). V lost 3 bases to trimming and J lost 0 bases, with 9 bases between them. The CDR3 spans 15 residues. The DNA for the CDR3 is TGTGCCAGCAGCTTCCGGGGGGCCTCCTACAATGAGCAGTTCTTC. The encoded protein is CASSFRGASYNEQFF.

This clonotype has ten or more counts. V is TRBV5-1 and J is TRBJ2-3; D is ambiguous. This CDR3 spans 13 amino acids. V was shortened by 0 bases and J by 2 bases, with 4 bases between the two germline ends. In germline, CDR1 is SGHRS, CDR2 YFSETQ. For the CDR3, the DNA is TGCGCCAGCAGCTTGGACAACACAGATACGCAGTATTTT. Amino acid sequence: CASSLDNTDTQYF.

This clonotype was detected only a few times. The chain uses TRBV3-1 and TRBJ1-1; the D is unclear. The germline gives CDR1 LGHDT, CDR2 YNNKEL (reference sequence). V gave up 5 bases and J gave up 12 bases, with 16 bases separating them. The CDR3 is 12 amino acids. CDR3 residues: CASSARERVTFF. The CDR3 DNA reads TGTGCCAGCAGCGCGAGAGAAAGGGTAACTTTCTTT. The whole variable domain, remainder taken from reference TRBV3-1 and TRBJ1-1, is DTAVSQTPKYLVTQMGNDKSIKCEQNLGHDTMYWYKQDSKKFLKIMFSYNNKELIINETVPNRFSPKSPDKAHLNLHINSLELGDSAVYFCASSARERVTFFGQGTRLTVV.

This clonotype is medium-sized (0.01 to 0.1%) in the sample. The J gene is TRBJ2-3, the V gene TRBV4-2, with D unresolved. The CDR3 is made up of 14 amino acids. Trimming took 0 bases from V and 6 from J, leaving 10 bases between them. CDR1 LGHNA and CDR2 YNFKEQ come from the germline V gene. CDR3: CASSQDGVRDTQYF. In DNA form, the CDR3 reads TGTGCCAGCAGCCAAGACGGAGTACGGGATACGCAGTATTTT.

J is TRBJ1-2 and V is TRBV11-2; TRBD1 matches at 7 bases. This CDR3 is 14 amino acids long. Germline V gives CDR1 SGHAT, CDR2 FQNNGV. The V segment lost 5 bases and the J segment 3 bases; nucleotides outside the gene matches: 6. The CDR3 region is CASSGRGADYGYTF. CDR3 sequence (DNA): TGTGCCAGCAGCGGCAGGGGGGCGGACTATGGCTACACCTTC.

By its share, this clonotype is medium-sized (0.01 to 0.1%). This sequence joins TRBV29-1 and TRBJ2-1, with D perhaps assigned TRBD1 or TRBD2 (7 bases each). The CDR3 sequence is 13 residues long. Trimming removed 7 bases at V and 2 bases at J, with 12 bases between. Germline CDR1 and CDR2: SQVTM and ANQGSEA. Here the CDR3 reads CSAGGDTYNEQFF. DNA of the CDR3: TGCAGCGCAGGGGGGGACACCTACAATGAGCAGTTCTTC.

In its sample, this clonotype is medium-sized. This chain connects TRBV28 to TRBJ2-7; either TRBD1 or TRBD2 may fit D (5 bases each). Germline V gene data show CDR1 as MDHEN and CDR2 as SYDVKM. CDR3 length equals 13 residues. Trimming pared 5 bases from V and 2 bases from J, leaving 10 bases between. Here the CDR3 DNA reads TGTGCCAGCAGTGAAAGGGGACCCTACGAGCAGTACTTC. Encoded protein: CASSERGPYEQYF.

This clonotype rates as medium-sized. The V call is TRBV5-1, the J call TRBJ2-5; D uncertain. Germline loops: CDR1 SGHRS, CDR2 YFSETQ. The CDR3 runs 14 residues. The V gene lost 4 bases and the J gene lost 5 bases, with 15 bases spanning the gap. CDR3 in amino acids: CASSRWAPRETQYF. The CDR3, as DNA: TGCGCCAGCAGCCGATGGGCCCCCAGGGAGACCCAGTACTTC.

This clonotype was seen repeatedly, ten times or more. The CDR3 region is CASSPGPSGSTDTQYF. The CDR3 nucleotides read TGTGCCAGCAGCCCCGGGCCCAGTGGGAGCACAGATACGCAGTATTTT. V and J are TRBV7-2 and TRBJ2-3; no clear D. V was trimmed by 5 bases and J by 0 bases, leaving 15 bases between them. CDR1 SGHTA and CDR2 FQGNSA come from the germline V gene. The CDR3 extends over 16 amino acids.

By its share, this clonotype is medium-sized. The gene calls are TRBV2 and TRBJ2-7, with D perhaps TRBD1 or TRBD2 (5 bases each). The CDR3 is 14 amino acids. Germline-derived CDR1 and CDR2 are SNHLY and FYNNEI. The germline V and J ends were trimmed by 5 bases and 9 bases, with 20 bases remaining between them. CDR3 region: CASSLRGERSGQYF. The CDR3 DNA is TGTGCCAGCAGTCTCCGAGGGGAGCGGAGCGGGCAGTACTTC.

By share, this clonotype ranks as medium-sized (0.01 to 0.1%). V is TRBV20-1 and J is TRBJ1-1; possible D gene TRBD1, 5 bases. V lost 5 bases and J 3 bases, leaving 16 bases between the germline ends. CDR1 DFQATT and CDR2 SNEGSKA come from the germline V gene (reference sequence). The CDR3 is 14 residues long. CDR3 nucleotides: TGCAGTGCTGCCTCGGGGCCCACTTACACTGAAGCTTTCTTT. Translated, it gives CSAASGPTYTEAFF.

This clonotype was observed at least ten times. The chain carries TRBV7-8 and TRBJ2-1; no clear D. V lost 5 bases and J 9 bases, leaving 11 bases between the germline ends. Germline V lookup: CDR1 SGHVS, CDR2 FQNEAQ. This CDR3 comprises 12 residues. CDR3 sequence: CASSPQSAEQFF. CDR3 DNA sequence: TGTGCCAGCAGCCCTCAATCGGCTGAGCAGTTCTTC.